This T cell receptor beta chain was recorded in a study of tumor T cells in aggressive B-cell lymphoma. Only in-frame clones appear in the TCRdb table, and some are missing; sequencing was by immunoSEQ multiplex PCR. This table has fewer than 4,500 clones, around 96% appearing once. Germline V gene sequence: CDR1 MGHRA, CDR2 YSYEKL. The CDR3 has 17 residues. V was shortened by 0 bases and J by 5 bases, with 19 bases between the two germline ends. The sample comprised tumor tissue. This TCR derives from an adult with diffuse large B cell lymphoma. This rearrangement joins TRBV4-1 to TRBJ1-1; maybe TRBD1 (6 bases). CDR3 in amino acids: CASSQEGGATGRTEAFF. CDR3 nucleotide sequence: TGCGCCAGCAGCCAAGAGGGGGGGGCGACAGGACGAACTGAAGCTTTCTTT.